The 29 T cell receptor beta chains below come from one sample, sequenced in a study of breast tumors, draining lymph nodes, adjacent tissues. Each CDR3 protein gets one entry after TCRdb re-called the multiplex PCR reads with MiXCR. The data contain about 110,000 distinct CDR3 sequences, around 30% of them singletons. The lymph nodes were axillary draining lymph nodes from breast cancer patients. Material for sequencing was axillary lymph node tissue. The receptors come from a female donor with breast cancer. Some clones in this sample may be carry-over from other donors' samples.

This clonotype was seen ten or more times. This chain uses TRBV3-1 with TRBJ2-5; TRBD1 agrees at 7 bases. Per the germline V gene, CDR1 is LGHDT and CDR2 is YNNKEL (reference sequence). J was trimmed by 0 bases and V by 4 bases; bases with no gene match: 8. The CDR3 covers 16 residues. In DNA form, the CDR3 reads TGTGCCAGCAGCCTCCTGACAGGGCCTAACCAAGAGACCCAGTACTTC. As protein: CASSLLTGPNQETQYF.

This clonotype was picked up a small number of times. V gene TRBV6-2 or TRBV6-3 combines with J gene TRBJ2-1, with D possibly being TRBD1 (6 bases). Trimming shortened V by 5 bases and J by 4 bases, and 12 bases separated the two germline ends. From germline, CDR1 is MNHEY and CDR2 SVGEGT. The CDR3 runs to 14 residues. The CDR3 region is CASSHPGQYNEQFF. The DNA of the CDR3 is TGTGCCAGCAGTCACCCCGGACAGTACAATGAGCAGTTCTTC.

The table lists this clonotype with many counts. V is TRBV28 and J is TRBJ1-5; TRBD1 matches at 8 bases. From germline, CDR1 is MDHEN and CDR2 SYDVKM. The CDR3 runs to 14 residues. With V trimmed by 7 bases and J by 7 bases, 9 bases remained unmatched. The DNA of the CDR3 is TGTGCCAGCATGCTGACAGGGGCTACCCAGCCCCAGCATTTT. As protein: CASMLTGATQPQHF.

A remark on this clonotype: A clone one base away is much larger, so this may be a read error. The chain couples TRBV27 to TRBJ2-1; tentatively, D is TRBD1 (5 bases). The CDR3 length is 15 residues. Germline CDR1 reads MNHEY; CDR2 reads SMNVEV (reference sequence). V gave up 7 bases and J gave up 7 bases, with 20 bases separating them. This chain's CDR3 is CASTRKRQPRNEQFF. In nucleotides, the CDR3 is TGTGCCAGCACTAGAAAGAGACAGCCTAGGAATGAGCAGTTCTTC.

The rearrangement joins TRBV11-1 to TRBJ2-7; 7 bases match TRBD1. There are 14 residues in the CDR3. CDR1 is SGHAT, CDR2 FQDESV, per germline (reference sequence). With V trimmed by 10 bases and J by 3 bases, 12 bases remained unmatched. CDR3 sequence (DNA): TGTGCCACGCGCTTTGGGGACAGAAACTACGAGCAGTACTTC. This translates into CATRFGDRNYEQYF.

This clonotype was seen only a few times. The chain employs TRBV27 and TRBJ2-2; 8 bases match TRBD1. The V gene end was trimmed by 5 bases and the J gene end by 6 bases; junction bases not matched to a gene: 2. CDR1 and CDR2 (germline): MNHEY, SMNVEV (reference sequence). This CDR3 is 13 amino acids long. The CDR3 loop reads CASSDRGAGELFF. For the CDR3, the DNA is TGTGCCAGCAGTGACAGGGGAGCCGGGGAGCTGTTTTTT.

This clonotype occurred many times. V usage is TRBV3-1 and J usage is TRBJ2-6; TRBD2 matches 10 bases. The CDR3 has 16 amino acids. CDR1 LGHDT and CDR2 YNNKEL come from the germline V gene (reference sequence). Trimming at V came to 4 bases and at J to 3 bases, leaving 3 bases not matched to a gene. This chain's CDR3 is CASSPSGRYGANVLTF. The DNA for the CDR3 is TGTGCCAGCAGCCCTAGCGGGAGATATGGGGCCAACGTCCTGACTTTC.

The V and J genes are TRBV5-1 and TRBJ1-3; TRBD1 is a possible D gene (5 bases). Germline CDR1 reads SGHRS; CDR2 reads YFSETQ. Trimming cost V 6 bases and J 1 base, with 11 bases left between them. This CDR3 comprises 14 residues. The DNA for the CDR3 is TGCGCCAGCAAGACAGTACCTTCTGGAAACACCATATATTTT. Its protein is CASKTVPSGNTIYF.

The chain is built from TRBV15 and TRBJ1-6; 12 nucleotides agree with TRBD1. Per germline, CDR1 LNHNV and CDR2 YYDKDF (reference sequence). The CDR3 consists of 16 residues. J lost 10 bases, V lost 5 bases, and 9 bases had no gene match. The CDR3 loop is CATSSGPGTGGSPLHF. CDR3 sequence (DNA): TGTGCCACCAGCTCGGGTCCCGGGACAGGGGGCTCACCCCTCCACTTT.

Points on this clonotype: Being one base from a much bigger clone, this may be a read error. The DNA for the CDR3 is TGTGCCAGCAGTCACCTAGGCATTCAGTACTTC. Residues: CASSHLGIQYF. The chain recombines TRBV6-6 with TRBJ2-4; D gene uncertain. The germline V gene has CDR1 MNHNY and CDR2 SVGAGI (reference sequence). This CDR3 region has 11 residues. The V and J ends lost 5 bases and 9 bases respectively, with 8 bases between them.

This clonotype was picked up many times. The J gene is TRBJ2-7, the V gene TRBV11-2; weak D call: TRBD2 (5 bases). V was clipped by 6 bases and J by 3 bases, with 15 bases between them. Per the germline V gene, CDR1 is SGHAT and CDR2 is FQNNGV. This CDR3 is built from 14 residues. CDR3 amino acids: CASSLSWEFYEQYF. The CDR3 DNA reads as TGTGCCAGCAGTCTTTCTTGGGAGTTCTACGAGCAGTACTTC. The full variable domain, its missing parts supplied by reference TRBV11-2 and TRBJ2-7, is EAGVAQSPRYKIIEKRQSVAFWCNPISGHATLYWYQQILGQGPKLLIQFQNNGVVDDSQLPKDRFSAERLKGVDSTLKIQPAKLEDSAVYLCASSLSWEFYEQYFGPGTRLTVT.

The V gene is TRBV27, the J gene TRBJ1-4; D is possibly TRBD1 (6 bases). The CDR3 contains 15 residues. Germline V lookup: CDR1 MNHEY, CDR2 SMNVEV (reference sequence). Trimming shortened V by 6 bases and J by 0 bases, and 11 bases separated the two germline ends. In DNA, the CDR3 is TGTGCCAGCAGCCGACAGGCGGCAACTAATGAAAAACTGTTTTTT. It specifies CASSRQAATNEKLFF.

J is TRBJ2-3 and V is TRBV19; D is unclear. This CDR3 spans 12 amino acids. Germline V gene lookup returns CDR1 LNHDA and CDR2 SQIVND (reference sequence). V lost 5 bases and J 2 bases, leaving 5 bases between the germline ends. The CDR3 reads CASSPYTDTQYF. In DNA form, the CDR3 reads TGTGCCAGTAGTCCATACACAGATACGCAGTATTTT.

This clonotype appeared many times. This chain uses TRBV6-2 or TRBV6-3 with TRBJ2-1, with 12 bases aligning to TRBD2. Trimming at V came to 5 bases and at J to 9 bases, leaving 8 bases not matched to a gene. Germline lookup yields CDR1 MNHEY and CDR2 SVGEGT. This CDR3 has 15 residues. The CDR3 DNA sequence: TGTGCCAGCAGTCTAGCGGGGGGGCCAACTGGTGAGCAGTTCTTC. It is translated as CASSLAGGPTGEQFF.

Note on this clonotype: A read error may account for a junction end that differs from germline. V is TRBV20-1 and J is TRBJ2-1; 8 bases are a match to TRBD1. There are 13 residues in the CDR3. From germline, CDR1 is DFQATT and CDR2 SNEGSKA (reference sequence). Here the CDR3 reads CSAYPQRTGSLVF. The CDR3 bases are TGCAGTGCTTACCCACAGAGGACAGGGAGTTTGGTCTTC.

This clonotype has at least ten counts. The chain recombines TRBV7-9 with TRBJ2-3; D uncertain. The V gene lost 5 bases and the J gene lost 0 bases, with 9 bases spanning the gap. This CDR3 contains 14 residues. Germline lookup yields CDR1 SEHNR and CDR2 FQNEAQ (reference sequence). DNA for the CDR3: TGTGCCAGCAGCCACAGCCAGAGCACAGATACGCAGTATTTT. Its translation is CASSHSQSTDTQYF.

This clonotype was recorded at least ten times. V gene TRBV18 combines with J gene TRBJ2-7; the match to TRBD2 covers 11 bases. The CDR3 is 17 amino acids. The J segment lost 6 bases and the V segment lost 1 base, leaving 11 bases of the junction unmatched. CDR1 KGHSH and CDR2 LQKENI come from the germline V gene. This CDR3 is CASSPQIAGGQSGEQYF. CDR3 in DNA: TGTGCCAGCTCACCACAGATAGCGGGAGGGCAGTCAGGCGAGCAGTACTTC.

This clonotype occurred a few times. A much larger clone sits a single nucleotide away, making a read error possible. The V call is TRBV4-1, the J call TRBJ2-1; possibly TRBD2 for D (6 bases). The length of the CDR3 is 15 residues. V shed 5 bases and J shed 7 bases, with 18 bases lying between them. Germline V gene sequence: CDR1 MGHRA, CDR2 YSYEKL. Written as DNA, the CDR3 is TGCGCCAGCAGCACCTTGGGGCCGGGAGTGAATGAGCAGTTCTTC. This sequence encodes CASSTLGPGVNEQFF.

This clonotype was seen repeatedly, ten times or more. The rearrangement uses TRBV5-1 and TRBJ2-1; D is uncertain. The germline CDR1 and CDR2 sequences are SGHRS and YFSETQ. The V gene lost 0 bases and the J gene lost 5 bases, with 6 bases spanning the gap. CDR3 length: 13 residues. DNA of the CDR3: TGCGCCAGCAGCTTGGACCCACACAATGAGCAGTTCTTC. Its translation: CASSLDPHNEQFF.

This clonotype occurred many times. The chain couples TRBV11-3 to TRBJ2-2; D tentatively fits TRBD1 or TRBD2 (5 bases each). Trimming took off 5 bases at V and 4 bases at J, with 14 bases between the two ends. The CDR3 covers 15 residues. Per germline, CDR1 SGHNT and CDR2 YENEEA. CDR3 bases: TGTGCCAGCAGCCTGGGACGGGAAACCACCGGGGAGCTGTTTTTT. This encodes CASSLGRETTGELFF.

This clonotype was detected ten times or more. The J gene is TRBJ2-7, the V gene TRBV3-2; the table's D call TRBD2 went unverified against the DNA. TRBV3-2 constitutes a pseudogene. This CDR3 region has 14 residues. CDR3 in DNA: TGTGCCAGCAGCCCTCTCGGAGGGAAGTACGAGCAGTACTTC. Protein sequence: CASSPLGGKYEQYF.

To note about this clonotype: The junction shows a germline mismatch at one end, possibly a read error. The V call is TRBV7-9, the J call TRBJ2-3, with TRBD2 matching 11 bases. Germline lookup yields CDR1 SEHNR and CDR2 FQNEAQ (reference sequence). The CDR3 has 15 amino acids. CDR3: CASSISGGGTDTQYF. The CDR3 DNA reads TGTGCCAGCAGCATTAGCGGGGGGGGCACAGACACGCAGTATTTT.

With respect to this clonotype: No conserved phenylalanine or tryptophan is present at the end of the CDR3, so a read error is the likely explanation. The chain's CDR3 is CAGSLNAYNEQFV. CDR3 DNA sequence: TGTGCCGGCAGCTTGAACGCCTACAATGAGCAGTTCGTC. The chain has TRBV7-9 and TRBJ2-1, with no clear D. There are 13 residues in the CDR3. Germline CDR1 SEHNR, CDR2 FQNEAQ (reference sequence).

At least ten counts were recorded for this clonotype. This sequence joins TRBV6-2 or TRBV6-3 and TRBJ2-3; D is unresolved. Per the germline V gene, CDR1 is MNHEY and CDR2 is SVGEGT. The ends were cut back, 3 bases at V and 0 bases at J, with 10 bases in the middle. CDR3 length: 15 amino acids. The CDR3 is CASSYQARSTDTQYF. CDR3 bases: TGTGCCAGCAGTTATCAGGCACGTAGCACAGATACGCAGTATTTT.

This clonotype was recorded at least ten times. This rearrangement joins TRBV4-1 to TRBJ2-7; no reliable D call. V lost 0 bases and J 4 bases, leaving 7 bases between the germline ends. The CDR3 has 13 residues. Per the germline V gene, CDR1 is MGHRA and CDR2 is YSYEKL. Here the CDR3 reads CASSQERHYEQYF. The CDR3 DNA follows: TGCGCCAGCAGCCAAGAAAGGCATTACGAGCAGTACTTC.

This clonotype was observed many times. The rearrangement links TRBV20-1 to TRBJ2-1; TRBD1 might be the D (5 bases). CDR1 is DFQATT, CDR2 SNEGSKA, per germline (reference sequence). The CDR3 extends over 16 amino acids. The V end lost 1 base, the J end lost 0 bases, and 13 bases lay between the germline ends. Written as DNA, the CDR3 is TGCAGTGCTAGAGGACAGTCATCAGTCTCCTACAATGAGCAGTTCTTC. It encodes CSARGQSSVSYNEQFF.

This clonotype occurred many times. CDR3 loop: CASRPLSTGDEQYF. CDR3 DNA sequence: TGTGCCAGCAGACCGCTCTCGACAGGGGACGAGCAGTACTTC. V gene TRBV6-5 combines with J gene TRBJ2-7; 8 bases map to TRBD1. Losses at the gene ends were 6 bases for V and 5 bases for J; bases not matched to a gene: 9. This CDR3 region has 14 residues. CDR1 and CDR2 from the germline V gene are MNHEY and SVGAGI.

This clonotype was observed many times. The CDR3 sequence: CASRHPGGELFF. As DNA, the CDR3 is TGTGCCAGCAGGCACCCGGGCGGGGAGCTGTTTTTT. The rearrangement links TRBV28 to TRBJ2-2; D not certain. This CDR3 is 12 amino acids long. The ends were cut back, 6 bases at V and 7 bases at J, with 9 bases in the middle. Germline V gene data show CDR1 as MDHEN and CDR2 as SYDVKM.

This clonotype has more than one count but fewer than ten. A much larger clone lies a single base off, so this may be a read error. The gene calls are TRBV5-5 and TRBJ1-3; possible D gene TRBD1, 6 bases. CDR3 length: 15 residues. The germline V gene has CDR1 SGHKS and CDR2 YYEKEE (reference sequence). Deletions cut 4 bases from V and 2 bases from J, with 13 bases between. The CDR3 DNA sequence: TGTGCCAGCAGCCCGAGACAGGCGGCTGGAAACACCATATATTTT. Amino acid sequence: CASSPRQAAGNTIYF.